One sample yielded the 16 T cell receptor beta chains listed below, sequenced in a study of blood T cells in healthy people across ages. A sample-barcoded 5' primer and a J-beta primer mix were used in a second PCR of roughly 7 to 12 cycles. TCRdb ran MiXCR on the 5' RACE reads and lists one entry per CDR3 protein. Altogether approximately 1,700,000 distinct CDR3 sequences are present, roughly two fifths being singletons, with the ten largest covering roughly 23%. The sequencing sample was made of blood. The receptors shown here come from a human donor in good health.

The CDR3 sequence is CSVEDRVNLAGIWGNEQFF. CDR3 in DNA: TGCAGCGTTGAAGATCGCGTTAATCTAGCGGGCATCTGGGGGAATGAGCAGTTCTTC. J is TRBJ2-1 and V is TRBV29-1; 8 positions match TRBD2. The germline CDR1 and CDR2 sequences are SQVTM and ANQGSEA. V lost 0 bases to trimming and J lost 7 bases; unmatched junction nucleotides: 20. The CDR3 loop spans 19 amino acids.

The chain links TRBV14 to TRBJ2-1, with D unclear. The germline CDR1 and CDR2 sequences are SGHDN and FVKESK. This CDR3 has 15 amino acids. Trimming pared 1 base from V and 9 bases from J, leaving 16 bases between. The CDR3 DNA sequence: TGTGCCAGCAGCCAAGCCACCCTTGGGTGGAGTGAGCAGTTCTTC. It specifies CASSQATLGWSEQFF. Looking up the rest from reference TRBV14 and TRBJ2-1 gives the full variable domain: EAGVTQFPSHSVIEKGQTVTLRCDPISGHDNLYWYRRVMGKEIKFLLHFVKESKQDESGMPNNRFLAERTGGTYSTLKVQPAELEDSGVYFCASSQATLGWSEQFFGPGTRLTVL.

This chain connects TRBV6-1 to TRBJ2-1; tentatively, D is TRBD2 (6 bases). Germline assignment: CDR1 MNHNS and CDR2 SASEGT. CDR3 length equals 16 residues. The V end was cut by 3 bases, the J end by 8 bases, with 20 bases between. Here the CDR3 reads CASSDERVLAVDEQFF. The CDR3 bases are TGTGCCAGCAGTGACGAGCGGGTCTTGGCTGTGGATGAGCAGTTCTTC.

The chain has TRBV28 and TRBJ1-4, with 9 nucleotides matching TRBD1. The V segment lost 7 bases and the J segment 7 bases; nucleotides outside the gene matches: 4. The CDR3 spans 13 residues. Germline values: CDR1 MDHEN, CDR2 SYDVKM. CDR3 in DNA: TGTGCCAGCACGGGACAGGGATTTGAAAAACTGTTTTTT. Translated, it gives CASTGQGFEKLFF.

Written as DNA, the CDR3 is TGTGCCTGGAGTGTACGAGGAACCATGAACACTGAAGCTTTCTTT. This codes for CAWSVRGTMNTEAFF. The chain carries TRBV30 and TRBJ1-1; D remains ambiguous. The CDR3 covers 15 residues. Trimming stripped 0 bases from V and 0 bases from J, with 11 bases between. Per the germline V gene, CDR1 is GTSNPN and CDR2 is SVGIG (reference sequence). The whole variable domain, filled in from reference TRBV30 and TRBJ1-1, reads SQTIHQWPATLVQPVGSPLSLECTVEGTSNPNLYWYRQAAGRGLQLLFYSVGIGQISSEVPQNLSASRPQDRQFILSSKKLLLSDSGFYLCAWSVRGTMNTEAFFGQGTRLTVV.

The sample holds a few counts of this clonotype. This rearrangement joins TRBV29-1 to TRBJ2-6, with D unresolved. Trimming stripped 5 bases from V and 1 base from J, with 9 bases between. Germline V CDR1 and CDR2: SQVTM, ANQGSEA. This CDR3 contains 14 residues. CDR3 bases: TGCAGCGTTCGGCTGCTATCTGGGGCCAACGTCCTGACTTTC. This encodes CSVRLLSGANVLTF.

This clonotype was observed a few times. One end of the junction fails to match germline, which may point to a read error. The chain links TRBV27 to TRBJ1-2; D call uncertain. This CDR3 is 12 amino acids long. Germline CDR1 and CDR2: MNHEY and SMNVEV (reference sequence). CDR3 DNA sequence: TGTGCCAGCGGTTTTGGAGGCGGGGGCTACACCTTC. Protein product: CASGFGGGGYTF.

The count of this clonotype is one. The J gene is TRBJ2-7, the V gene TRBV6-1, with 7 bases that match TRBD1. The germline gives CDR1 MNHNS, CDR2 SASEGT. Trimming at V came to 5 bases and at J to 3 bases, leaving 13 bases not matched to a gene. The CDR3 runs to 16 residues. CDR3 in amino acids: CASSPQGQFSSYEQYF. The CDR3 DNA reads TGTGCCAGCAGTCCACAGGGACAGTTTTCTAGCTACGAGCAGTACTTC.

V gene TRBV20-1 combines with J gene TRBJ2-2, with unresolved D. CDR3 length: 13 residues. Per the germline V gene, CDR1 is DFQATT and CDR2 is SNEGSKA (reference sequence). V lost 1 base and J 6 bases, leaving 9 bases between the germline ends. CDR3 coding DNA: TGCAGTGCTAGAGGTCTAGTGGCCGGGGAGCTGTTTTTT. Its translation is CSARGLVAGELFF.

J is TRBJ1-1 and V is TRBV29-1; a weak D match, TRBD1 (5 bases). Looked up from germline, CDR1 is SQVTM and CDR2 is ANQGSEA. The V end lost 6 bases, the J end lost 7 bases, and 12 bases lay between the germline ends. This CDR3 comprises 11 residues. The DNA for the CDR3 is TGCAGCGTCCGGGACGGATTTGAAGCTTTCTTT. This gives the protein CSVRDGFEAFF.

In its sample, this clonotype was seen a few times. The CDR3 sequence is CASSQEWERQGEKLFF. The DNA of the CDR3 is TGCGCCAGCAGCCAAGAATGGGAGAGGCAGGGGGAAAAACTGTTTTTT. This chain uses TRBV4-3 with TRBJ1-4; D is possibly TRBD1 (6 bases). Trimming removed 0 bases from V and 8 bases from J, with 16 bases in between. This CDR3 is 16 amino acids long. Per the germline V gene, CDR1 is LGHNA and CDR2 is YSLEER.

This clonotype was found a few times. The V and J genes are TRBV7-9 and TRBJ1-1, with 9 bases that match TRBD1. CDR1 and CDR2 (germline): SEHNR, FQNEAQ (reference sequence). V lost 4 bases, J lost 10 bases, and 4 bases stayed unmatched. CDR3 length: 12 amino acids. The CDR3 nucleotides read TGTGCCAGCAGCTATGGGACAGGGTTAGCTTTCTTT. This gives the protein CASSYGTGLAFF. Full variable domain (remainder filled in from reference TRBV7-9 and TRBJ1-1): DTGVSQNPRHKITKRGQNVTFRCDPISEHNRLYWYRQTLGQGPEFLTYFQNEAQLEKSRLLSDRFSAERPKGSFSTLEIQRTEQGDSAMYLCASSYGTGLAFFGQGTRLTVV.

The rearrangement joins TRBV2 to TRBJ2-3; D is undetermined. Germline V gene data show CDR1 as SNHLY and CDR2 as FYNNEI. The germline V and J ends were trimmed by 6 bases and 8 bases, with 12 bases remaining between them. This CDR3 has 12 amino acids. The CDR3 DNA follows: TGTGCCAGCAGCCTTACACTGGGTACGCAGTATTTT. It specifies CASSLTLGTQYF.

This clonotype was observed at least ten times. The rearrangement links TRBV10-3 to TRBJ2-1; D remains ambiguous. CDR3 size: 12 residues. Trimming cost V 5 bases and J 3 bases, with 5 bases left between them. CDR1 and CDR2 (germline): ENHRY, SYGVKD. The CDR3 nucleotides are TGTGCCATCAGTTCCAACTACAATGAGCAGTTCTTC. Its protein product is CAISSNYNEQFF.

This clonotype was seen a handful of times. In DNA form, the CDR3 reads TGCAGTGCTAGACCGCCAGGGGTATATCAGCCCCAGCATTTT. Its protein product is CSARPPGVYQPQHF. This chain joins TRBV20-1 and TRBJ1-5, with D possibly TRBD1 on 6 matching bases. The CDR3 contains 14 residues. Trimming cost V 2 bases and J 5 bases, with 13 bases left between them. The germline CDR1 and CDR2 sequences are DFQATT and SNEGSKA (reference sequence).

The V call is TRBV28, the J call TRBJ1-5, with 9 bases matching TRBD1. The CDR3 consists of 15 residues. With 3 bases clipped from V and 6 bases from J, the junction kept 6 bases outside the gene matches. Germline V lookup: CDR1 MDHEN, CDR2 SYDVKM. The CDR3 spells CASSFIGTGSQPQHF. CDR3 DNA sequence: TGTGCCAGCAGTTTTATCGGGACAGGGAGTCAGCCCCAGCATTTT.